Detailed here is one TCR beta chain. This sample was included in a study of blood T cell repertoires in COVID-19. Original methodology: Quantification of nucleated cells was approximated via reference gene primer amplification. Profiling relied on immunoSEQ multiplex PCR, and the TCRdb table lists in-frame clones only, not all of them. V and J calls and clone size are given by that table; D and trimming were obtained from the DNA. The data show around 80,000 clones, roughly 80% seen once. V dropped 1 base and J dropped 0; count of bases not matched to a gene: 5. Germline loops: CDR1 SGHTA, CDR2 FQGNSA. This CDR3 is 18 amino acids long.

The genes are TRBV7-2 and TRBJ2-3; TRBD2 matches at 12 bases. The source of this sequence is an elderly woman with active or convalescent COVID-19. Source material: peripheral blood. The CDR3 coding sequence is TGTGCCAGCAGCTTAGAGGCTAGCGGGGGGGCAAGCACAGATACGCAGTATTTT. Encoded protein: CASSLEASGGASTDTQYF.